Following are 19 T cell receptor beta chains from one sample sequenced in a study of T cell repertoires in ileal Crohn's disease. TCRdb's copy holds only in-frame clones and misses some; the assay was immunoSEQ multiplex PCR. The table includes fewer than 2,500 clones, 85% to 95% detected once. Sequencing was done on a sample of ileal tissue. These receptor sequences come from an adult with Crohn's disease.

This CDR3 is CASSLELKNIQYF. CDR3 DNA: TGTGCCAGCAGCTTAGAGCTTAAAAACATTCAGTACTTC. V and J are TRBV7-2 and TRBJ2-4; D unclear. The V and J ends lost 1 base and 4 bases respectively, with 5 bases between them. The CDR3 spans 13 residues. CDR1 is SGHTA, CDR2 FQGNSA, per germline.

This clone was observed a single time. CDR3 region: CASSVGPLRDFNNEQFF. The CDR3 bases are TGTGCCAGCAGCGTAGGCCCACTCCGGGACTTCAACAATGAGCAGTTCTTC. The rearrangement links TRBV9 to TRBJ2-1, with a possible D match to TRBD2 (6 bases). The CDR3 length is 17 residues. Deletions cut 0 bases from V and 5 bases from J, with 18 bases between. Germline V CDR1 and CDR2: SGDLS, YYNGEE. The whole variable domain, remainder taken from reference TRBV9 and TRBJ2-1, is DSGVTQTPKHLITATGQRVTLRCSPRSGDLSVYWYQQSLDQGLQFLIQYYNGEERAKGNILERFSAQQFPDLHSELNLSSLELGDSALYFCASSVGPLRDFNNEQFFGPGTRLTVL.

The rearrangement joins TRBV29-1 to TRBJ1-2, with TRBD1 matching 9 bases. Trimming took 6 bases from V and 6 from J; bases not matched to a gene: 8. The germline V gene has CDR1 SQVTM and CDR2 ANQGSEA. CDR3 length: 13 amino acids. The CDR3 sequence: CSVVGQGGHGYTF. The CDR3, as DNA: TGCAGCGTGGTGGGACAGGGTGGCCATGGCTACACCTTC.

The sample holds one count of this clone. The rearrangement uses TRBV9 and TRBJ2-3, with D perhaps TRBD1 (6 bases). Germline-derived CDR1 and CDR2 are SGDLS and YYNGEE. The CDR3 extends over 14 amino acids. Trimming took off 3 bases at V and 11 bases at J, with 19 bases between the two ends. The DNA of the CDR3 is TGTGCCAGCAGCGGGGGGACATCCATGGGTTGGCAGTATTTT. It encodes CASSGGTSMGWQYF. Looking up the rest from reference TRBV9 and TRBJ2-3 gives the full variable domain: DSGVTQTPKHLITATGQRVTLRCSPRSGDLSVYWYQQSLDQGLQFLIQYYNGEERAKGNILERFSAQQFPDLHSELNLSSLELGDSALYFCASSGGTSMGWQYFGPGTRLTVL.

The rearrangement uses TRBV7-9 and TRBJ2-1; 10 positions agree with TRBD2. Germline CDR1 and CDR2: SEHNR and FQNEAQ (reference sequence). V lost 3 bases, J lost 7 bases, and 12 bases stayed unmatched. The CDR3 is made up of 17 amino acids. The CDR3 region has the DNA TGTGCCAGCAGCTTGTTGGCCAGCGGGGGGGCACGGAATGAGCAGTTCTTC. Protein: CASSLLASGGARNEQFF.

The J gene is TRBJ2-7, the V gene TRBV18; D is perhaps TRBD1 (6 bases). Germline V lookup: CDR1 KGHSH, CDR2 LQKENI. V was pared by 2 bases and J by 9 bases, with 17 bases between. The CDR3 runs 14 residues. DNA for the CDR3: TGTGCCAGCTCACCAGGGCCAGGGGAGCCCGGGCAGTACTTC. It translates to CASSPGPGEPGQYF. The entire variable domain, with the rest obtained from reference TRBV18 and TRBJ2-7, is as follows: NAGVMQNPRHLVRRRGQEARLRCSPMKGHSHVYWYRQLPEEGLKFMVYLQKENIIDESGMPKERFSAEFPKEGPSILRIQQVVRGDSAAYFCASSPGPGEPGQYFGPGTRLTVT.

This rearrangement joins TRBV23-1 to TRBJ1-2; D gene uncertain. TRBV23-1 is an ORF; its function is uncertain. The length of the CDR3 is 17 residues. Trimming removed 5 bases from V and 5 bases from J, with 24 bases in between. The CDR3 nucleotides are TGCGCCAGCAGTTTTGTATCCGTTAAGTTCAGGAAGTATGGCTACACCTTC. Residues: CASSFVSVKFRKYGYTF.

The J gene is TRBJ2-3, the V gene TRBV15, with 9 bases that match TRBD1. With 3 bases clipped from V and 8 bases from J, the junction kept 18 bases outside the gene matches. CDR1 and CDR2 (germline): LNHNV, YYDKDF (reference sequence). The CDR3 length is 18 residues. DNA of the CDR3: TGTGCCACCAGCAGGTACCGGTGGGGACAGGGTGGAGTAGCTACGCAGTATTTT. Protein: CATSRYRWGQGGVATQYF.

The chain links TRBV30 to TRBJ1-4; weak D call: TRBD1 (5 bases). Germline CDR1 reads GTSNPN; CDR2 reads SVGIG (reference sequence). The CDR3 runs 16 residues. The ends were cut back, 1 base at V and 8 bases at J, with 20 bases in the middle. In DNA, the CDR3 is TGTGCCTGGAGTGCGGTGGAGGGAAGGGGCGAGGAAAAACTGTTTTTT. Translation gives CAWSAVEGRGEEKLFF.

This sequence joins TRBV7-2 and TRBJ1-5; D is undetermined. Germline V gene data show CDR1 as SGHTA and CDR2 as FQGNSA. CDR3 size: 14 residues. V was clipped by 3 bases and J by 3 bases, with 9 bases between them. CDR3 coding DNA: TGTGCCAGCAGCTTGCTGGGCCCCAATCAGCCCCAGCATTTT. As protein: CASSLLGPNQPQHF.

J is TRBJ1-2 and V is TRBV2, with TRBD1 matching over 7 bases. Germline V lookup: CDR1 SNHLY, CDR2 FYNNEI. The CDR3 extends over 13 amino acids. J was trimmed by 5 bases and V by 4 bases; bases with no gene match: 4. The CDR3 sequence: CASSGQGLYGYTF. The CDR3 DNA sequence: TGTGCCAGCAGTGGACAGGGACTTTATGGCTACACCTTC. The full variable domain, rest sourced from reference TRBV2 and TRBJ1-2, is EPEVTQTPSHQVTQMGQEVILRCVPISNHLYFYWYRQILGQKVEFLVSFYNNEISEKSEIFDDQFSVERPDGSNFTLKIRSTKLEDSAMYFCASSGQGLYGYTFGSGTRLTVV.

This sequence joins TRBV2 and TRBJ2-1; 13 bases match TRBD2. This CDR3 has 14 amino acids. Germline values: CDR1 SNHLY, CDR2 FYNNEI. Losses at the gene ends were 8 bases for V and 7 bases for J; bases not matched to a gene: 5. The CDR3 reads CASSTSGGANEQFF. CDR3 DNA: TGTGCCAGCTCTACTAGCGGGGGGGCAAATGAGCAGTTCTTC.

The rearrangement links TRBV7-2 to TRBJ2-5; TRBD1 agrees at 8 bases. There are 16 residues in the CDR3. V was pared by 1 base and J by 3 bases, with 7 bases of the junction left unmatched. Germline V gives CDR1 SGHTA, CDR2 FQGNSA. Here the CDR3 DNA reads TGTGCCAGCAGCTTAGGGCCAGGACAGGGTAAAGAGACCCAGTACTTC. This codes for CASSLGPGQGKETQYF.

The gene calls are TRBV9 and TRBJ2-2; TRBD1 matches 8 bases. Trimming removed 3 bases from V and 5 bases from J; junction bases left unmatched: 6. The germline V gene has CDR1 SGDLS and CDR2 YYNGEE. The CDR3 sequence is 15 residues long. The CDR3 is CASSGGQVGTGELFF. CDR3 sequence (DNA): TGTGCCAGCAGCGGGGGACAGGTCGGGACCGGGGAGCTGTTTTTT.

The chain links TRBV9 to TRBJ1-2, with D perhaps matching TRBD1 (5 bases). This CDR3 is 14 amino acids long. Trimming shortened V by 4 bases and J by 3 bases, and 13 bases separated the two germline ends. Per the germline V gene, CDR1 is SGDLS and CDR2 is YYNGEE. The CDR3 protein is CASSPGGGDYGYTF. CDR3 coding DNA: TGTGCCAGCAGCCCTGGCGGGGGGGACTATGGCTACACCTTC. Complete variable domain (other parts from reference TRBV9 and TRBJ1-2): DSGVTQTPKHLITATGQRVTLRCSPRSGDLSVYWYQQSLDQGLQFLIQYYNGEERAKGNILERFSAQQFPDLHSELNLSSLELGDSALYFCASSPGGGDYGYTFGSGTRLTVV.

The gene calls are TRBV5-6 and TRBJ2-4; 11 bases map to TRBD2. The CDR3 is 19 amino acids. After removal of 1 base from V and 0 bases from J, the junction contained 9 bases not matched to a gene. Germline CDR1 and CDR2: SGHDT and YYEEEE. For the CDR3, the DNA is TGTGCCAGCAGCTTGTTAGGGACTAGCGGAATGTTAGCCAAAAACATTCAGTACTTC. This translates into CASSLLGTSGMLAKNIQYF. The full variable domain, rest sourced from reference TRBV5-6 and TRBJ2-4, is DAGVTQSPTHLIKTRGQQVTLRCSPKSGHDTVSWYQQALGQGPQFIFQYYEEEERQRGNFPDRFSGHQFPNYSSELNVNALLLGDSALYLCASSLLGTSGMLAKNIQYFGAGTRLSVL.

The rearrangement uses TRBV11-2 and TRBJ2-3; D unclear. Trimming stripped 4 bases from V and 5 bases from J, with 16 bases between. CDR3 size: 15 residues. From germline, CDR1 is SGHAT and CDR2 FQNNGV. Here the CDR3 reads CASSWNGGRKDTQYF. For the CDR3, the DNA is TGTGCCAGCAGCTGGAATGGTGGGCGTAAAGATACGCAGTATTTT.

The rearrangement links TRBV25-1 to TRBJ2-7; 7 bases agree with TRBD2. V trimming: 2 bases; J trimming: 3 bases; junction bases outside the gene matches: 13. The length of the CDR3 is 17 residues. Germline V gene lookup returns CDR1 MGHDK and CDR2 SYGVNS. The CDR3 nucleotides read TGTGCCAGCAGTGAAGTCCCCCCTCCGGGGGGTATCTACGAGCAGTACTTC. Amino acids: CASSEVPPPGGIYEQYF.

The chain employs TRBV7-9 and TRBJ2-3; D is undetermined. This CDR3 is 14 amino acids long. V was cut by 4 bases and J by 4 bases, with 12 bases left in between. From germline, CDR1 is SEHNR and CDR2 FQNEAQ (reference sequence). The CDR3 DNA reads TGTGCCAGCAGCTCGGGTTTGTCAGCAGATACGCAGTATTTT. This encodes CASSSGLSADTQYF.